A single sample gave rise to the 23 T cell receptor beta chains below, sequenced in a study of T cell repertoires in ileal Crohn's disease. Using immunoSEQ multiplex PCR, the repertoire was profiled, and TCRdb retains in-frame clones only, with some absent. The sample comprises 5,500 to 9,000 clones, 72% of which are singletons, and 40% to 45% rests with the top ten. The time point is: proximal margin of the surgical specimen (macroscopically non-inflamed). Sequenced sample: ileal tissue. The receptor source for this set is an adult with Crohn's disease.

V is TRBV10-3 and J is TRBJ2-1; 11 nucleotides agree with TRBD1. Germline CDR1 is ENHRY and CDR2 is SYGVKD. J was trimmed by 10 bases and V by 2 bases; bases with no gene match: 4. The CDR3 consists of 14 residues. The CDR3 protein is CAISEGQGAKEQFF. CDR3 nucleotide sequence: TGTGCCATCAGTGAGGGACAGGGGGCTAAGGAGCAGTTCTTC.

This clone was found a few times. This chain joins TRBV6-5 and TRBJ2-7, with D perhaps TRBD1 or TRBD2 (5 bases each). The CDR3 contains 11 residues. The V end lost 4 bases, the J end lost 9 bases, and 10 bases lay between the germline ends. CDR1 MNHEY and CDR2 SVGAGI come from the germline V gene. For the CDR3, the DNA is TGTGCCAGCAGTTTCCGGGGCAGGCAGTACTTC. Translated: CASSFRGRQYF.

This chain connects TRBV5-1 to TRBJ2-2; possible D gene TRBD1, 5 bases. Germline V gene lookup returns CDR1 SGHRS and CDR2 YFSETQ. This CDR3 region has 17 residues. The V end lost 6 bases, the J end lost 3 bases, and 21 bases lay between the germline ends. The CDR3 protein is CASNPNLGAGHTGELFF. The CDR3 DNA reads TGCGCCAGCAACCCTAATCTTGGTGCAGGGCACACCGGGGAGCTGTTTTTT.

V is TRBV27 and J is TRBJ2-1; the match to TRBD2 covers 12 bases. CDR3 length: 19 amino acids. CDR1 and CDR2 from the germline V gene are MNHEY and SMNVEV (reference sequence). Trimming removed 0 bases from V and 6 bases from J; junction bases left unmatched: 12. The CDR3 DNA follows: TGTGCCAGCAGTTTATCCCCGGCTAGCGGGAGGGCCAAACGCAATGAGCAGTTCTTC. This gives the protein CASSLSPASGRAKRNEQFF.

By frequency in the sample, this clone is medium-sized. The chain links TRBV18 to TRBJ1-1; D not certain. This CDR3 has 13 residues. Trimming cost V 3 bases and J 2 bases, with 7 bases left between them. Germline CDR1 is KGHSH and CDR2 is LQKENI. The CDR3 bases are TGTGCCAGCTCACCGCTTATCAACACTGAAGCTTTCTTT. Translated, it gives CASSPLINTEAFF.

The rearrangement joins TRBV5-5 to TRBJ2-7, with D unclear. The length of the CDR3 is 13 residues. The germline V gene encodes CDR1 SGHKS and CDR2 YYEKEE (reference sequence). V was clipped by 0 bases and J by 0 bases, with 4 bases between them. As DNA, the CDR3 is TGTGCCAGCAGCTTGGTAGGCTCCTACGAGCAGTACTTC. It yields the protein CASSLVGSYEQYF.

This clone has only one observation. The chain carries TRBV7-2 and TRBJ2-6; TRBD2 matches 8 bases. The CDR3 runs to 16 residues. From germline, CDR1 is SGHTA and CDR2 FQGNSA. Germline trimming cut 4 bases from V and 2 bases from J; bases unmatched to any gene: 4. CDR3 amino acids: CASSSRGGAGANVLTF. In DNA form, the CDR3 reads TGTGCCAGCAGCTCCCGGGGGGGGGCTGGGGCCAACGTCCTGACTTTC.

The chain combines TRBV7-9 with TRBJ1-2; TRBD1 aligns across 8 bases. The V gene's germline CDR1 is SEHNR and CDR2 FQNEAQ (reference sequence). The V and J ends lost 5 bases and 8 bases, in that order; junction bases with no gene match: 19. This CDR3 spans 17 amino acids. The CDR3 region is CASSHLIDRGVGRGYTF. The CDR3 coding sequence is TGTGCCAGCAGCCATCTGATCGACAGGGGAGTTGGTCGAGGCTACACCTTC.

The chain employs TRBV12-2 and TRBJ1-2; whether TRBD1, the table's D call, matches the DNA was not checked. TRBV12-2 is given as a pseudogene. The CDR3 spans 14 residues. CDR3 bases: TGTGCAAGTCGCCCCGAGCAGGGAAGATATGGCTACACCTTC. As protein: CASRPEQGRYGYTF.

The J gene is TRBJ1-1, the V gene TRBV7-3; D gene unclear. Germline CDR1 SGHTA, CDR2 FQGTGA. Trimming took off 7 bases at V and 1 base at J, with 10 bases between the two ends. CDR3 length equals 13 residues. CDR3: CASKKEGNTEAFF. Here the CDR3 DNA reads TGTGCCAGCAAGAAGGAGGGGAACACTGAAGCTTTCTTT.

CDR3 DNA: TGTGCCAGCAGCTCCTCCCGGACGGGAAGCTCCTACGAGCAGTACTTC. Translation gives CASSSSRTGSSYEQYF. This chain uses TRBV7-2 with TRBJ2-7, with D possibly matching TRBD2 (5 bases). Per germline, CDR1 SGHTA and CDR2 FQGNSA. The CDR3 loop spans 16 amino acids. V lost 4 bases and J lost 0, with 16 bases in between.

This clone was observed a handful of times. Different DNA sequences within this sample yield the same CDR3. The gene calls are TRBV29-1 and TRBJ1-1; 7 bases map to TRBD1. In germline, CDR1 is SQVTM, CDR2 ANQGSEA. Germline trimming cut 0 bases from V and 0 bases from J; bases unmatched to any gene: 1. The CDR3 runs 14 residues. CDR3 DNA sequence: TGCAGCGTTGAAGATGGACAGGTGAACACTGAAGCTTTCTTT. Translation: CSVEDGQVNTEAFF.

The chain links TRBV7-9 to TRBJ2-3, with D perhaps TRBD1 or TRBD2 (5 bases each). The CDR3 sequence is 19 residues long. With 5 bases removed from V and 0 bases from J, the gap between germline ends came to 24 bases. Germline CDR1 SEHNR, CDR2 FQNEAQ (reference sequence). The CDR3 nucleotides are TGTGCCAGCAGCACACGACGCTCGGGGCTAGCAGACAGCACAGATACGCAGTATTTT. Translated: CASSTRRSGLADSTDTQYF.

The rearrangement uses TRBV11-1 and TRBJ1-1, with a possible D match to TRBD1 (5 bases). CDR3 length: 15 residues. V was clipped by 4 bases and J by 4 bases, with 16 bases between them. Germline values: CDR1 SGHAT, CDR2 FQDESV (reference sequence). DNA of the CDR3: TGTGCCAGCAGCTCCATGGAGGGGAGCGGCACTGAAGCTTTCTTT. The encoded protein is CASSSMEGSGTEAFF.

J is TRBJ1-5 and V is TRBV7-2; TRBD1 agrees at 10 bases. Germline V gene sequence: CDR1 SGHTA, CDR2 FQGNSA. The CDR3 length is 17 residues. Trimming cost V 5 bases and J 2 bases; bases outside gene matches: 9. CDR3 nucleotide sequence: TGTGCCAGCAGCCCGCAGACAGGGGGCAGAGGCAATCAGCCCCAGCATTTT. It codes for CASSPQTGGRGNQPQHF.

V and J are TRBV6-6 and TRBJ1-1, with D unclear. V lost 5 bases, J lost 4 bases, and 8 bases lay in between. The CDR3 spans 12 residues. The germline V gene encodes CDR1 MNHNY and CDR2 SVGAGI (reference sequence). The CDR3 region has the DNA TGTGCCAGCAGTCTAATGGGCACTGAAGCTTTCTTT. Translating gives CASSLMGTEAFF.

The genes are TRBV28 and TRBJ1-5; TRBD1 agrees at 8 bases. Germline loops: CDR1 MDHEN, CDR2 SYDVKM. Trimming cost V 8 bases and J 5 bases; bases outside gene matches: 8. This CDR3 has 14 amino acids. The CDR3, as DNA: TGTGCCAGCTCGACAGGGGATCAGTATCAGCCCCAGCATTTT. Translation gives CASSTGDQYQPQHF.

The chain couples TRBV18 to TRBJ1-2; D not certain. The CDR3 has 12 amino acids. Germline-derived CDR1 and CDR2 are KGHSH and LQKENI. The V end was cut by 3 bases, the J end by 12 bases, with 14 bases between. The CDR3 DNA is TGTGCCAGCTCACCGGACCTCACTCAGCACACCTTC. Residues: CASSPDLTQHTF.

The chain joins TRBV5-6 to TRBJ1-1; D gene uncertain. The CDR3 extends over 13 amino acids. From germline, CDR1 is SGHDT and CDR2 YYEEEE. Trimming stripped 4 bases from V and 3 bases from J, with 10 bases between. As DNA, the CDR3 is TGTGCCAGCAGCCCCGTTGATGACACTGAAGCTTTCTTT. It codes for CASSPVDDTEAFF.

This clone was detected only a few times. The V gene is TRBV5-1, the J gene TRBJ2-5, with 7 bases aligning to TRBD2. Germline trimming cut 4 bases from V and 5 bases from J; bases unmatched to any gene: 8. Germline V CDR1 and CDR2: SGHRS, YFSETQ. The CDR3 spans 14 residues. CDR3 nucleotides: TGCGCCAGCAGCCGTGCCAGCGGGGTGGAGACCCAGTACTTC. Protein product: CASSRASGVETQYF.

The CDR3 region has the DNA TGTGCCAGCAGCCTGGACAGGGGAAGGGGCTACACCTTC. It translates to CASSLDRGRGYTF. The rearrangement links TRBV5-6 to TRBJ1-2; TRBD1 matches 9 bases. This CDR3 comprises 13 residues. The trim removed 4 bases at V and 8 bases at J, leaving 6 bases unmatched. In germline, CDR1 is SGHDT, CDR2 YYEEEE.

The chain recombines TRBV25-1 with TRBJ2-6; D is uncertain. Trimming pared 4 bases from V and 1 base from J, leaving 5 bases between. Germline V gene data show CDR1 as MGHDK and CDR2 as SYGVNS. The CDR3 contains 14 residues. DNA of the CDR3: TGTGCCAGCAGTGGAACTTCTGGGGCCAACGTCCTGACTTTC. Translating gives CASSGTSGANVLTF.

The chain combines TRBV7-9 with TRBJ2-5; D gene uncertain. Germline V lookup: CDR1 SEHNR, CDR2 FQNEAQ (reference sequence). The CDR3 contains 15 residues. The V and J ends lost 0 bases and 3 bases respectively, with 11 bases between them. The CDR3, as DNA: TGTGCCAGCAGCTTAGCAACCGCTATGAAAGAGACCCAGTACTTC. The encoded protein is CASSLATAMKETQYF.